This TCR beta chain was recovered during a study of cytomegalovirus exposure and HLA in healthy donors. Whole-study results and caveats: Trimming of TCR beta V- and J-genes showed a link, identified in a later analysis, to a missense DCLRE1C variant.

In germline, CDR1 is SEHNR, CDR2 FQNEAQ (reference sequence). The CDR3 loop spans 15 amino acids. Unmatched junction bases numbered 6, after V lost 0 bases and J lost 8 bases. In its sample, this clone was seen a few times. As yet, its antigen is unknown. 13 Jbeta primers and 60 Vbeta primers were used for the PCR. Here immunoSEQ multiplex PCR was the method, and the copy in TCRdb shows in-frame clones only, minus some. This table has about 130,000 clones, around 77% appearing once. The rearrangement uses TRBV7-9 and TRBJ1-1, with 10 bases fitting TRBD1. The TCR originated in a woman aged 60-75 years in good health and CMV-seronegative. What was sequenced was PBMCs. The CDR3 loop is CASSLAYRTGGEAFF. The CDR3 DNA is TGTGCCAGCAGCTTAGCCTATAGGACAGGGGGAGAAGCTTTCTTT.